A single T cell receptor beta chain is shown here with its context. These data are taken from a study of blood T cell repertoires in COVID-19. Across the whole study: Samples representing acute and convalescent COVID-19 were sourced from the United States, Italy and Spain.

Original analysis: Estimation of nucleated cell counts relied on the amplification of reference gene primers. Profiled with immunoSEQ multiplex PCR; TCRdb holds only in-frame clones, not every one. The V and J calls and clone size were taken over from that table, and D and trimming were inferred from the DNA. The sample shows 130,000 to 150,000 clones, 80% of them seen only once. CDR1 LGHNA and CDR2 YSLEER come from the germline V gene. Trimming took off 1 base at V and 4 bases at J, with 8 bases between the two ends. The CDR3 loop spans 15 amino acids. This chain joins TRBV4-3 and TRBJ1-6; no clear D gene. The TCR comes from a woman between 45 and 60 years old with acute or convalescent COVID-19. Material: peripheral blood. The CDR3 nucleotides read TGCGCCAGCAGCCAAGCCTTACTGTATAATTCACCCCTCCACTTT. Translation gives CASSQALLYNSPLHF.